The T cell receptor (beta chain) under discussion was sequenced for a study of cytomegalovirus exposure and HLA in healthy donors. Study in general: Genotyping showed around 80% of 350 to 400 donors falling in the Caucasian-associated ancestry cluster.

Amplification used 60 Vbeta primers and 13 Jbeta primers. Some clones are missing from TCRdb's copy, which holds only in-frame ones; the method was immunoSEQ multiplex PCR. The sample contains some 120,000 clones, around 82% of which appear only once. Germline values: CDR1 MNHNS, CDR2 SASEGT. The CDR3 runs 12 residues. The germline V and J ends were trimmed by 7 bases and 0 bases, with 6 bases remaining between them. This clone was recorded a few times. The sequence derives from a man aged 35 to 55 in good health and CMV-seronegative. The sample taken for sequencing was PBMCs. The V gene is TRBV6-1, the J gene TRBJ2-5, with D possibly TRBD2 on 5 matching bases. The CDR3, as DNA: TGTGCCAGCATGCGGGACCAAGAGACCCAGTACTTC. Its translation is CASMRDQETQYF.